Shown below are 14 T cell receptor beta chains from a single sample sequenced in a study of T cells after yellow fever vaccination. One entry per CDR3 protein results from TCRdb running MiXCR on the 5' RACE reads. The profile shows about 550,000 distinct CDR3 sequences, about 19% of them singletons. The sequenced sample was PBMCs, obtained 15 days after the yellow fever booster vaccination. The receptors were sampled from a man younger than 40 who received the YFV17D yellow fever vaccine.

The chain is built from TRBV7-8 and TRBJ2-7; 13 positions agree with TRBD2. The V and J ends lost 5 bases and 5 bases, in that order; junction bases with no gene match: 0. CDR3 length equals 13 residues. Per germline, CDR1 SGHVS and CDR2 FQNEAQ. The CDR3 DNA reads TGTGCCAGCAGCGGGACTAGCGGGAACGAGCAGTACTTC. Its translation is CASSGTSGNEQYF.

The table lists this clonotype with a few counts. This chain connects TRBV20-1 to TRBJ2-3, with TRBD1 identical over 9 bases. Germline V lookup: CDR1 DFQATT, CDR2 SNEGSKA (reference sequence). This CDR3 has 14 amino acids. The ends lost 3 bases at V and 4 bases at J; junction bases unmatched: 5. The DNA for the CDR3 is TGCAGTGCTAGTAGGACAGGGGCGGCAGATACGCAGTATTTT. This sequence encodes CSASRTGAADTQYF.

This clonotype was picked up a small number of times. The chain couples TRBV11-1 to TRBJ2-1, with 13 bases identical to TRBD2. CDR3 size: 21 residues. Trimming removed 2 bases from V and 0 bases from J; junction bases left unmatched: 13. CDR1 SGHAT and CDR2 FQDESV come from the germline V gene (reference sequence). The CDR3 reads CASSLHGIRTSGGSSYNEQFF. For the CDR3, the DNA is TGTGCCAGCAGCTTACATGGGATTCGGACTAGCGGGGGTAGCTCCTACAATGAGCAGTTCTTC.

This chain connects TRBV6-5 to TRBJ2-3; TRBD2 agrees at 8 bases. Unmatched junction bases numbered 2, after V lost 4 bases and J lost 2 bases. The CDR3 is 14 residues long. Germline CDR1 reads MNHEY; CDR2 reads SVGAGI. Here the CDR3 reads CASSLLAATDTQYF. The CDR3 DNA is TGTGCCAGCAGTTTACTAGCGGCCACAGATACGCAGTATTTT.

J is TRBJ1-2 and V is TRBV20-1, with TRBD1 matching 7 bases. Looked up from germline, CDR1 is DFQATT and CDR2 is SNEGSKA (reference sequence). This CDR3 spans 14 amino acids. The V and J ends lost 4 bases and 7 bases, in that order; junction bases with no gene match: 12. CDR3 nucleotide sequence: TGCAGTGCTACGCGGGACAGACTTGAAACTGGCTACACCTTC. Translated: CSATRDRLETGYTF.

The chain carries TRBV7-9 and TRBJ2-5, with D uncertain. CDR1 SEHNR and CDR2 FQNEAQ come from the germline V gene (reference sequence). With 4 bases removed from V and 5 bases from J, the gap between germline ends came to 8 bases. CDR3 length equals 12 residues. The CDR3 DNA sequence: TGTGCCAGCAGCTCCCAAGGCGAGACCCAGTACTTC. Its translation: CASSSQGETQYF.

This clonotype was found many times. The chain combines TRBV30 with TRBJ2-7; the match to TRBD1 covers 8 bases. Germline-derived CDR1 and CDR2 are GTSNPN and SVGIG (reference sequence). The J segment lost 6 bases and the V segment lost 2 bases, leaving 9 bases of the junction unmatched. This CDR3 is 14 amino acids long. The CDR3 bases are TGTGCCTGGAGTTATCAGGGGGCCTTGAGCGAGCAGTACTTC. It encodes CAWSYQGALSEQYF.

This clonotype has a handful of counts. The chain employs TRBV3-1 and TRBJ1-3; D remains unclear. V was trimmed by 0 bases and J by 0 bases, leaving 6 bases between them. The germline CDR1 and CDR2 sequences are LGHDT and YNNKEL (reference sequence). This CDR3 is 15 amino acids long. CDR3 DNA: TGTGCCAGCAGCCAAGATATAAGCTCTGGAAACACCATATATTTT. Its translation: CASSQDISSGNTIYF.

The gene calls are TRBV9 and TRBJ2-7; the D call may be TRBD1 or TRBD2 (5 bases each). V lost 7 bases to trimming and J lost 5 bases, with 10 bases between them. The CDR3 consists of 11 residues. Germline-derived CDR1 and CDR2 are SGDLS and YYNGEE. The DNA of the CDR3 is TGTGCCAGCCCAATGGGGGACGAGCAGTACTTC. This codes for CASPMGDEQYF.

This chain uses TRBV12-3 or TRBV12-4 with TRBJ2-3; D is perhaps TRBD2 (5 bases). The CDR3 is 13 residues long. Trimming removed 3 bases from V and 4 bases from J, with 8 bases in between. For the CDR3, the DNA is TGTGCCAGCAGTTTTAGCGTAGCAGATACGCAGTATTTT. Its protein product is CASSFSVADTQYF.

The chain has TRBV6-5 and TRBJ1-1; no firm D call. CDR3 length: 14 residues. Germline assignment: CDR1 MNHEY and CDR2 SVGAGI. The V end lost 4 bases, the J end lost 6 bases, and 15 bases lay between the germline ends. The CDR3 protein is CASSSPVKGSEAFF. The DNA for the CDR3 is TGTGCCAGCAGTTCACCGGTAAAGGGCTCTGAAGCTTTCTTT.

This sequence joins TRBV5-1 and TRBJ2-7, with TRBD2 identical over 8 bases. Germline V lookup: CDR1 SGHRS, CDR2 YFSETQ. CDR3 length equals 14 residues. V shed 4 bases and J 5 bases; nucleotides not matched to a gene: 8. The CDR3 loop reads CASSRREGKDEQYF. The DNA of the CDR3 is TGCGCCAGCAGCCGACGGGAGGGTAAAGACGAGCAGTACTTC.

The chain combines TRBV11-2 with TRBJ2-5; 8 bases fit TRBD2. CDR1 is SGHAT, CDR2 FQNNGV, per germline. V gave up 1 base and J gave up 5 bases; unmatched junction bases: 6. This CDR3 has 15 amino acids. The DNA of the CDR3 is TGTGCCAGCAGCTTAGGTAGCGGGGTTACGGAGACCCAGTACTTC. Protein sequence: CASSLGSGVTETQYF.

This clonotype was counted a few times. The genes are TRBV10-3 and TRBJ2-1; D gene ambiguous. The CDR3 sequence is 15 residues long. CDR1 ENHRY and CDR2 SYGVKD come from the germline V gene. V lost 0 bases, J lost 7 bases, and 13 bases lay in between. CDR3 DNA sequence: TGTGCCATCAGTGAGTCGATCGTTGGAAGGAATGAGCAGTTCTTC. It encodes CAISESIVGRNEQFF.